The 29 T cell receptor beta chains listed next were all sequenced from one sample in a study of blood T cell repertoires in COVID-19. Some clones are missing from TCRdb's copy, which holds only in-frame ones; the method was immunoSEQ multiplex PCR. The repertoire holds over 100,000 clones, with less than 85% as singletons. Sequenced: peripheral blood. Every receptor here comes from a woman between 55 and 75 years old with acute or convalescent COVID-19.

The chain carries TRBV5-5 and TRBJ1-5; TRBD1 matches at 10 bases. This CDR3 is built from 15 residues. The J segment lost 6 bases and the V segment lost 3 bases, leaving 6 bases of the junction unmatched. Germline CDR1 reads SGHKS; CDR2 reads YYEKEE (reference sequence). In nucleotides, the CDR3 is TGTGCCAGCAGCTCAAGTGGACAGGGGGTTCAGCCCCAGCATTTT. It specifies CASSSSGQGVQPQHF.

This clone was observed a single time. This sequence joins TRBV28 and TRBJ1-1, with D possibly matching TRBD1 (5 bases). V was cut by 4 bases and J by 4 bases, with 13 bases left in between. The CDR3 spans 14 residues. Germline loops: CDR1 MDHEN, CDR2 SYDVKM. This chain's CDR3 is CASSSGGGSTEAFF. In nucleotides, the CDR3 is TGTGCCAGCAGTTCTGGGGGAGGAAGCACTGAAGCTTTCTTT.

CDR3 residues: CASSIWLRAELPQHF. DNA for the CDR3: TGTGCCAGTAGTATCTGGCTGCGGGCCGAACTTCCCCAGCATTTT. J is TRBJ1-5 and V is TRBV19; D remains unclear. CDR3 length: 15 amino acids. The V gene lost 3 bases and the J gene lost 10 bases, with 19 bases spanning the gap. CDR1 and CDR2 (germline): LNHDA, SQIVND (reference sequence).

The rearrangement links TRBV5-1 to TRBJ2-7; 9 nucleotides agree with TRBD1. The J segment lost 5 bases and the V segment lost 0 bases, leaving 6 bases of the junction unmatched. This CDR3 spans 15 amino acids. Germline V CDR1 and CDR2: SGHRS, YFSETQ. CDR3 nucleotides: TGCGCCAGCAGCTTGGCAACAGGGGGCCCCCACGAGCAGTACTTC. It codes for CASSLATGGPHEQYF.

This chain uses TRBV6-5 with TRBJ1-5, with unresolved D. The CDR3 loop spans 15 amino acids. Germline lookup yields CDR1 MNHEY and CDR2 SVGAGI. V was cut by 8 bases and J by 4 bases, with 18 bases left in between. In nucleotides, the CDR3 is TGTGCCAGCTCCGATCGGGTCTCCGGGAATCAGCCCCAGCATTTT. Residues: CASSDRVSGNQPQHF.

The genes are TRBV6-2 or TRBV6-3 and TRBJ1-2, with 7 bases fitting TRBD1. V shed 4 bases and J 3 bases; nucleotides not matched to a gene: 2. The germline V gene encodes CDR1 MNHEY and CDR2 SVGEGT. CDR3 length: 13 residues. In nucleotides, the CDR3 is TGTGCCAGCAGTTTTACAGGGGACTATGGCTACACCTTC. Protein product: CASSFTGDYGYTF.

The chain couples TRBV12-3 or TRBV12-4 to TRBJ1-5, with D perhaps TRBD1 (5 bases). The CDR3 length is 12 residues. The V end was cut by 6 bases, the J end by 11 bases, with 14 bases between. CDR3 in DNA: TGTGCCAGCAGGGCAGGGCGATCGGCCCAGCATTTT. Amino acids: CASRAGRSAQHF.

The CDR3 protein is CASRVQTGYSNQPQHF. For the CDR3, the DNA is TGTGCCAGCAGAGTCCAAACGGGGTATAGCAATCAGCCCCAGCATTTT. V and J are TRBV28 and TRBJ1-5; D not resolved. Per the germline V gene, CDR1 is MDHEN and CDR2 is SYDVKM. CDR3 length: 16 residues. Trimming took 6 bases from V and 0 from J, leaving 15 bases between them.

V usage is TRBV4-3 and J usage is TRBJ2-7, with TRBD1 matching over 7 bases. The V gene's germline CDR1 is LGHNA and CDR2 YSLEER. This CDR3 comprises 16 residues. The V and J ends lost 3 bases and 3 bases, in that order; junction bases with no gene match: 11. Here the CDR3 reads CASSHDPGQPLYEQYF. DNA of the CDR3: TGCGCCAGCAGCCATGACCCGGGACAGCCTCTCTACGAGCAGTACTTC.

The chain links TRBV14 to TRBJ1-5; D not resolved. The CDR3 is 17 residues long. The germline V gene encodes CDR1 SGHDN and CDR2 FVKESK. V was pared by 1 base and J by 2 bases, with 15 bases between. Here the CDR3 reads CASSQARYGDGNQPQHF. DNA for the CDR3: TGTGCCAGCAGCCAAGCCCGCTACGGGGATGGCAATCAGCCCCAGCATTTT.

This chain links TRBV9 with TRBJ2-7; D gene unclear. The CDR3 runs to 14 residues. V gave up 0 bases and J gave up 3 bases, with 10 bases separating them. The germline V gene has CDR1 SGDLS and CDR2 YYNGEE. In DNA form, the CDR3 reads TGTGCCAGCAGCGTAGAGGCTAGTAACTACGAGCAGTACTTC. Amino acid sequence: CASSVEASNYEQYF.

This clone came up a few times. The chain combines TRBV5-1 with TRBJ2-2, with D possibly matching TRBD1 (5 bases). This CDR3 spans 14 amino acids. Germline values: CDR1 SGHRS, CDR2 YFSETQ. V was shortened by 6 bases and J by 4 bases, with 13 bases between the two germline ends. CDR3 coding DNA: TGCGCCAGCAAAGGGGAAGTAACCACCGGGGAGCTGTTTTTT. Translation gives CASKGEVTTGELFF.

A word on this clone: The same CDR3 arises from other DNA sequences in this sample as well. The chain carries TRBV18 and TRBJ2-7, with TRBD2 identical over 12 bases. This CDR3 is built from 15 residues. V gave up 4 bases and J gave up 0 bases; unmatched junction bases: 1. Germline V lookup: CDR1 KGHSH, CDR2 LQKENI. For the CDR3, the DNA is TGTGCCAGCTCACGACTAGCGGGGGCCTCCTACGAGCAGTACTTC. It codes for CASSRLAGASYEQYF.

The chain recombines TRBV28 with TRBJ2-7, with TRBD2 as a possible D gene (6 bases). Trimming shortened V by 8 bases and J by 1 base, and 15 bases separated the two germline ends. Per the germline V gene, CDR1 is MDHEN and CDR2 is SYDVKM. The CDR3 is 14 amino acids. CDR3 loop: CASGTGDSSYEQYF. The CDR3 nucleotides read TGTGCCAGCGGGACTGGCGATTCTTCCTACGAGCAGTACTTC. The full variable domain, with the rest looked up from reference TRBV28 and TRBJ2-7, is DVKVTQSSRYLVKRTGEKVFLECVQDMDHENMFWYRQDPGLGLRLIYFSYDVKMKEKGDIPEGYSVSREKKERFSLILESASTNQTSMYLCASGTGDSSYEQYFGPGTRLTVT.

CDR3 sequence reads: CASSQVTFGTGSYEQYF. The CDR3 nucleotides are TGCGCCAGCAGCCAAGTAACCTTTGGGACAGGGTCTTACGAGCAGTACTTC. The V gene is TRBV4-1, the J gene TRBJ2-7; 9 bases fit TRBD1. The length of the CDR3 is 17 residues. Germline V gives CDR1 MGHRA, CDR2 YSYEKL. The trim removed 1 base at V and 4 bases at J, leaving 11 bases unmatched.

The chain has TRBV10-2 and TRBJ2-5, with TRBD1 identical over 10 bases. Per the germline V gene, CDR1 is WSHSY and CDR2 is SAAADI. This CDR3 region has 16 residues. V shed 6 bases and J 4 bases; nucleotides not matched to a gene: 11. The chain's CDR3 is CASRTPDRGSVETQYF. The CDR3 region has the DNA TGCGCCAGCAGGACACCGGACAGGGGGTCGGTAGAGACCCAGTACTTC.

V usage is TRBV28 and J usage is TRBJ2-7, with 12 positions matching TRBD2. Germline V gives CDR1 MDHEN, CDR2 SYDVKM. The V gene end was trimmed by 8 bases and the J gene end by 1 base; junction bases not matched to a gene: 3. There are 14 residues in the CDR3. The CDR3 here is CASRTSGRSYEQYF. CDR3 DNA: TGTGCCAGCCGTACTAGCGGGAGGTCCTACGAGCAGTACTTC.

J is TRBJ1-5 and V is TRBV6-2 or TRBV6-3; a possible D gene is TRBD1 (6 bases). The germline V and J ends were trimmed by 0 bases and 4 bases, with 13 bases remaining between them. This CDR3 spans 16 amino acids. Germline CDR1 and CDR2: MNHEY and SVGEGT. The chain's CDR3 is CASSYSTGSLNQPQHF. Written as DNA, the CDR3 is TGTGCCAGCAGTTACTCGACAGGATCGCTTAATCAGCCCCAGCATTTT.

This clone was observed a single time. The rearrangement uses TRBV10-3 and TRBJ1-4; 8 positions match TRBD1. The V segment lost 4 bases and the J segment 5 bases; nucleotides outside the gene matches: 9. The germline V gene has CDR1 ENHRY and CDR2 SYGVKD. CDR3 length: 16 residues. CDR3 protein: CAISVGTGTINEKLFF. CDR3 bases: TGTGCCATCAGTGTGGGGACAGGAACCATAAATGAAAAACTGTTTTTT.

This clone was detected once. The V gene is TRBV18, the J gene TRBJ2-2; 7 bases are shared with TRBD1. Per the germline V gene, CDR1 is KGHSH and CDR2 is LQKENI. The trim removed 1 base at V and 0 bases at J, leaving 11 bases unmatched. The CDR3 has 19 amino acids. CDR3 loop: CASSPRLRQGQANTGELFF. CDR3 bases: TGTGCCAGCTCACCACGCCTCCGACAGGGACAAGCGAACACCGGGGAGCTGTTTTTT.

The chain recombines TRBV7-9 with TRBJ2-5; 8 nucleotides agree with TRBD1. The germline V gene has CDR1 SEHNR and CDR2 FQNEAQ (reference sequence). The V and J ends lost 8 bases and 5 bases, in that order; junction bases with no gene match: 10. The CDR3 runs 14 residues. In DNA, the CDR3 is TGTGCCAGCGGGAGACCCCAGGGGGCCGAGACCCAGTACTTC. Its translation is CASGRPQGAETQYF. The full variable domain, in which reference TRBV7-9 and TRBJ2-5 provide the parts outside the CDR3, is DTGVSQNPRHKITKRGQNVTFRCDPISEHNRLYWYRQTLGQGPEFLTYFQNEAQLEKSRLLSDRFSAERPKGSFSTLEIQRTEQGDSAMYLCASGRPQGAETQYFGPGTRLLVL.

In its sample, this clone was seen a few times. The rearrangement links TRBV7-8 to TRBJ1-2; D might be TRBD1 (6 bases). Germline lookup yields CDR1 SGHVS and CDR2 FQNEAQ. V dropped 5 bases and J dropped 6 bases, with 19 bases sitting between them. CDR3 length: 15 amino acids. CDR3 region: CASSPREGQQDGYTF. CDR3 nucleotides: TGTGCCAGCAGCCCCCGCGAAGGACAGCAAGATGGCTACACCTTC. The full variable domain, rest sourced from reference TRBV7-8 and TRBJ1-2, is GAGVSQSPRYKVAKRGQDVALRCDPISGHVSLFWYQQALGQGPEFLTYFQNEAQLDKSGLPSDRFFAERPEGSVSTLKIQRTQQEDSAVYLCASSPREGQQDGYTFGSGTRLTVV.

The chain recombines TRBV24-1 with TRBJ1-2; no clear D gene. V was pared by 5 bases and J by 2 bases, with 5 bases between. CDR3 length equals 12 residues. Per the germline V gene, CDR1 is KGHDR and CDR2 is SFDVKD. CDR3 in DNA: TGTGCCACCAGTGTCAGAAACTATGGCTACACCTTC. Translating gives CATSVRNYGYTF.

This clone was observed a few times. The chain links TRBV15 to TRBJ1-3, with a weak D call TRBD1 (5 bases). The CDR3 covers 17 residues. Germline-derived CDR1 and CDR2 are LNHNV and YYDKDF (reference sequence). Trimming shortened V by 1 base and J by 2 bases, and 15 bases separated the two germline ends. The CDR3 DNA follows: TGTGCCACCAGCAGAGCGGGGGAGGGACTTCCTGGAAACACCATATATTTT. Translating it yields CATSRAGEGLPGNTIYF. The full variable domain, in which reference TRBV15 and TRBJ1-3 provide the parts outside the CDR3, is DAMVIQNPRYQVTQFGKPVTLSCSQTLNHNVMYWYQQKSSQAPKLLFHYYDKDFNNEADTPDNFQSRRPNTSFCFLDIRSPGLGDTAMYLCATSRAGEGLPGNTIYFGEGSWLTVV.

This clone was counted only a few times. The genes are TRBV27 and TRBJ1-1; D perhaps matches TRBD1 (6 bases). Germline V gives CDR1 MNHEY, CDR2 SMNVEV (reference sequence). CDR3 length equals 14 residues. Trimming took off 2 bases at V and 2 bases at J, with 9 bases between the two ends. DNA of the CDR3: TGTGCCAGCAGTTTAGGGGGCGCAAACACTGAAGCTTTCTTT. Protein: CASSLGGANTEAFF.

The rearrangement uses TRBV2 and TRBJ1-1; perhaps TRBD1 as D (6 bases). V gave up 7 bases and J gave up 3 bases, with 12 bases separating them. CDR1 SNHLY and CDR2 FYNNEI come from the germline V gene. This CDR3 has 13 residues. The CDR3 region is CASIGTGHTEAFF. In DNA form, the CDR3 reads TGTGCCAGCATAGGCACAGGGCACACTGAAGCTTTCTTT.

In DNA, the CDR3 is TGTGCCTGGATGGGACAGGCCGGGGAGCCCCAGCATTTT. Residues: CAWMGQAGEPQHF. This chain joins TRBV30 and TRBJ1-5; the match to TRBD1 covers 8 bases. Trimming cost V 4 bases and J 8 bases; bases outside gene matches: 7. Germline CDR1 and CDR2: GTSNPN and SVGIG (reference sequence). The CDR3 contains 13 residues.

The chain recombines TRBV3-1 (or the pseudogene TRBV3-2) with TRBJ1-1, with D uncertain. Looked up from germline, CDR1 is LGHDT and CDR2 is YNNKEL (reference sequence). V lost 0 bases, J lost 7 bases, and 15 bases lay in between. The CDR3 is 15 residues long. Written as DNA, the CDR3 is TGTGCCAGCAGCCAAGAATCCGCAGGTCGGGGTGAAGCTTTCTTT. Protein product: CASSQESAGRGEAFF.

The V and J genes are TRBV6-2 or TRBV6-3 and TRBJ1-5, with TRBD1 matching 7 bases. The V and J ends lost 5 bases and 0 bases, in that order; junction bases with no gene match: 13. The CDR3 length is 18 residues. Germline V gives CDR1 MNHEY, CDR2 SVGEGT. CDR3 amino acids: CASSRPSLRGNSNQPQHF. The CDR3 DNA reads as TGTGCCAGCAGTCGCCCATCCCTCAGGGGGAATAGCAATCAGCCCCAGCATTTT.